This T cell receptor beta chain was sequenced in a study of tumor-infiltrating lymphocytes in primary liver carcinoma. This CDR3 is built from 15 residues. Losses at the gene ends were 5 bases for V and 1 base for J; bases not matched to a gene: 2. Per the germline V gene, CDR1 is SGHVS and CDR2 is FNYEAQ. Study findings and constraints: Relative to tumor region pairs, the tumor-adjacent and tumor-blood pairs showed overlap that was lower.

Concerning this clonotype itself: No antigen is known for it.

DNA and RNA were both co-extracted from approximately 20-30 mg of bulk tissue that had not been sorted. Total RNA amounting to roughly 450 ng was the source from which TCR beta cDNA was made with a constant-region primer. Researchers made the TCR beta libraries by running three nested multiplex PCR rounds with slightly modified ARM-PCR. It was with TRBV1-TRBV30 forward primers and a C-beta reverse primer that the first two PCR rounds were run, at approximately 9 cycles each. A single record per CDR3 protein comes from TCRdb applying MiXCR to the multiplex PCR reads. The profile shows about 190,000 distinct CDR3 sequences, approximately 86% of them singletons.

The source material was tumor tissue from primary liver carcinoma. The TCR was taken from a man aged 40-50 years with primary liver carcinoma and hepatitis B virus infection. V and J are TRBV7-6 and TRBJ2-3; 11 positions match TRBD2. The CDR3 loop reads CASSKTSGGTDTQYF. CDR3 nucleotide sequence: TGTGCCAGCAGCAAGACTAGCGGGGGCACAGATACGCAGTATTTT.